This TCR beta chain appears in the sequencing data of a study of T cells in Graves' hyperthyroidism and ophthalmopathy. Overall study: Peripheral blood samples were taken at initial diagnosis, prior to any treatment. Study results and caveats: A 13 V-J signature model discriminated ophthalmopathy versus stable hyperthyroidism. A median roughly 6.6 months before onset, the model predicted ophthalmopathy.

Over 8 ml fresh peripheral blood yielded the PBMCs. This clonotype showed up just once. The antigen is undetermined. Amplification yielded TCR beta CDR3 regions, with RNA transcripts as the source. TCR CDR3 underwent first-round RT-PCR with the HTBI primer set. TCRdb processed the multiplex PCR reads anew with MiXCR; each CDR3 protein has one entry. The table shows 300,000 to 450,000 distinct CDR3 sequences, with about 15% occurring only once. Trimming removed 3 bases at V and 3 bases at J, with 7 bases between. Germline-derived CDR1 and CDR2 are KGHDR and SFDVKD. The CDR3 extends over 13 amino acids. The receptor was derived from a woman aged 25 to 45 with Graves' hyperthyroidism that later progressed to Graves' ophthalmopathy. Sequencing was performed on blood. The genes are TRBV24-1 and TRBJ2-5; D not certain. The CDR3 nucleotides read TGTGCCACCAGTGATACGTGGGAAGAGACCCAGTACTTC. It yields the protein CATSDTWEETQYF.